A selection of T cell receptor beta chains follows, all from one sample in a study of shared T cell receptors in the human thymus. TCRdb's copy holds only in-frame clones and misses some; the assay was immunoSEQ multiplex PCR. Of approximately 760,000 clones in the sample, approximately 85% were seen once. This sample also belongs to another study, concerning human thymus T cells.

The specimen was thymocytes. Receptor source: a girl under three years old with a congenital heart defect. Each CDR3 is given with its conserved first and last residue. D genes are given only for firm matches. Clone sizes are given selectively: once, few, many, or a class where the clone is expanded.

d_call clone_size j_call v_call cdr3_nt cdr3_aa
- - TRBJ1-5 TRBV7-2 TGTGCCAGCAGCCCTATCGCAGGTTCTCAGCCCCAGCATTTT CASSPIAGSQPQHF
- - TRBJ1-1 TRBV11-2 TGTGCCAGCAGCTTATTAAGACGAACAGCCTTGAACACTGAAGCTTTCTTT CASSLLRRTALNTEAFF
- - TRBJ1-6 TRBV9 TGTGCCAGCAGCCCTTACCCAGGGGACCGGGGTTCACCCCTCCACTTT CASSPYPGDRGSPLHF
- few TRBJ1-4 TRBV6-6 TGTGCCAGCAGTCCCAGGGTGTTTCGGGAAAAACTGTTTTTT CASSPRVFREKLFF
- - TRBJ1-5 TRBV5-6 TGTGCCAGCAGCCTTGCGGGGGGCGGAAGCAATCAGCCCCAGCATTTT CASSLAGGGSNQPQHF
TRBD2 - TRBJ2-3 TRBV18 TGTGCCAGCTCACCATTTCGGACTAGCGGGGGGTCTAGCACAGATACGCAGTATTTT CASSPFRTSGGSSTDTQYF
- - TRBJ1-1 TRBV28 TGTGCCAGCAGCTCTCCGAACACTGAAGCTTTCTTT CASSSPNTEAFF
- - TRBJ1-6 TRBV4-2 TGTGCCAGCAGCCAAGAAAACAGGTTTCGTTCACCCCTCCACTTT CASSQENRFRSPLHF
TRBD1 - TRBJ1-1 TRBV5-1 TGCGCCAGCAGCGCTAGGGGGCCGGACACAAATGAAGCTTTCTTT CASSARGPDTNEAFF
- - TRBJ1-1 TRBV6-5 TGTGCCAGCAGTTACCGAGACAGGAATGAAGCTTTCTTT CASSYRDRNEAFF
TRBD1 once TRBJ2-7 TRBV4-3 TGCGCCAGCAGCCCTTGGACAGGGTCCTACGAGCAGTACTTC CASSPWTGSYEQYF
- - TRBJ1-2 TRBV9 TGTGCCAGCAGCCCCAACCCCACAGGGAAAAACTATGGCTACACCTTC CASSPNPTGKNYGYTF
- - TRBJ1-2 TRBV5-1 TGCGCCAGCAGCTTGGTGTCAGGGGAAAGTGGCTACACCTTC CASSLVSGESGYTF
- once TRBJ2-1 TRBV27 TGTGCCAGCAGTTATGCGGCCTACAATGAGCAGTTCTTC CASSYAAYNEQFF
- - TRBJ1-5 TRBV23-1 TGCGCCAGCAGTCAATCTGGGGGGGGAAACAGGGCTGGGGTCAATCAGCCCCAGCATTTT CASSQSGGGNRAGVNQPQHF
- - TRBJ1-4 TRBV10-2 TGCGCCAGCAGAATCCCATCCAATGCCTCAGGATTAGGTGAAAAACTGTTTTTT CASRIPSNASGLGEKLFF
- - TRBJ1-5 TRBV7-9 TGTGCCAGCAGCCCGAGAGGACTTCCCTATCAGCCCCAGCATTTT CASSPRGLPYQPQHF
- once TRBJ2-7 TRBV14 TGTGCCAGCAGCCAAGAAATCCTCGTCCACATGGGGCCCTTCACAACCTACGAGCAGTACTTC CASSQEILVHMGPFTTYEQYF